One sample yielded the 2 T cell receptor beta chains listed below, sequenced in a study of identical twins. TCRdb re-called the 5' RACE reads through MiXCR, storing one row per CDR3 protein. The table has 510,000 or so distinct CDR3 sequences, around 15% seen once; the top ten hold 0.44%. The same data also contributed to another study, on yellow fever vaccine responses in identical twins.

Sequenced input: CD4+ T cells sorted from blood. Every receptor here comes from a woman under 30 in good health.

The chain joins TRBV2 to TRBJ2-5; 11 bases fit TRBD2. This CDR3 has 16 amino acids. The germline gives CDR1 SNHLY, CDR2 FYNNEI. V lost 8 bases to trimming and J lost 4 bases; unmatched junction nucleotides: 12. CDR3 in amino acids: CASGAPLAGDGETQYF. In DNA, the CDR3 is TGTGCCAGCGGGGCCCCACTAGCGGGAGACGGAGAGACCCAGTACTTC.

This clonotype has a handful of counts. The chain carries TRBV4-1 and TRBJ2-5; 10 nucleotides line up with TRBD1. J gave up 5 bases and V 0 bases, and 6 bases lay outside the gene matches. Germline assignment: CDR1 MGHRA and CDR2 YSYEKL. The CDR3 is 16 residues long. The CDR3 region is CASSQDPGQGHETQYF. The CDR3 DNA follows: TGCGCCAGCAGCCAAGACCCGGGACAGGGGCATGAGACCCAGTACTTC.